This T cell receptor beta chain was sequenced for a study of OX40 agonist ivuxolimab in advanced cancers. Study in general: Mean age approximately 66 years, range about 23 to 80; roughly 82% male. Study-wide points: More expanded clones were seen, on average, in CD8+ T cells than in CD4+. Certain nonresponders likewise exhibited a low normalized T-cell clonal expansion.

Some clones are missing from TCRdb's copy, which holds only in-frame ones; the method was immunoSEQ multiplex PCR. The data hold more than 70,000 clones, with about nine tenths observed a single time. This CDR3 region has 16 residues. The germline V and J ends were trimmed by 1 base and 2 bases, with 12 bases remaining between them. Looked up from germline, CDR1 is MDHEN and CDR2 is SYDVKM. Autoimmune disease history or systemic immunosuppression meant exclusion. Worth noting for this clone: Its antigen is undetermined.

Sequences were derived from CD4+ or CD8+ T cells sorted from blood, sampled in a trial of the OX40 agonist ivuxolimab. The source of this sequence is an adult with an advanced solid tumor such as melanoma, head and neck, liver or kidney cancer. The rearrangement links TRBV28 to TRBJ2-1; possibly TRBD1 for D (6 bases). CDR3 sequence reads: CASSLSAGGPYNEQFF. The CDR3 nucleotides are TGTGCCAGCAGTTTATCAGCTGGGGGCCCCTACAATGAGCAGTTCTTC.